This record looks at one T cell receptor beta chain sequence and its context. Antigen specificity is unknown. The data originate from a study of T cell responses to AZD1222 COVID-19 vaccine. Background on the study: Analyses pooled second doses at about 4 or about 12 weeks. Overall study findings and caveats: Unmutated regions of variants are reportedly targeted by nearly half of spike-specific TCRs.

This table comes from immunoSEQ multiplex PCR, and its TCRdb copy is limited to in-frame clones, with some not included. The data show approximately 150,000 clones, more than 70% seen once. The CDR3 loop spans 19 amino acids. The germline gives CDR1 SNHLY, CDR2 FYNNEI. With 0 bases clipped from V and 0 bases from J, the junction kept 6 bases outside the gene matches. This clonotype was obtained from an adult in good health. The chain uses TRBV2 and TRBJ2-4, with 12 bases lining up with TRBD2. The sequences come from peripheral blood, collected on day 0 of AZD1222 vaccination. CDR3 sequence: CASSEALRGLAGAKNIQYF. CDR3 coding DNA: TGTGCCAGCAGTGAAGCGCTTCGGGGACTAGCGGGAGCCAAAAACATTCAGTACTTC.